A selection of T cell receptor beta chains follows, all from one sample in a study of technical replicates of blood from a handful of donors. Here immunoSEQ multiplex PCR was the method, and the copy in TCRdb shows in-frame clones only, minus some. The sample consists of tens of thousands of clones, more than 75% of them appearing once. Sequenced sample: PBMCs. The origin of the receptors is a human donor in good health. Some clones in this sample may be carry-over from other donors' samples. Both conserved end residues are part of each CDR3. The order of the fields is D gene, clone size, V gene, J gene, CDR3 DNA, CDR3 protein. D genes are given only for firm matches. Only some rows state a clone size, as once, few, many or a class for expanded clones.

D gene: -; clone size: few; V gene: TRBV4-2; J gene: TRBJ2-3; CDR3 DNA: TGTGCCAGCCGCGGGGGCGTAGACACAGATACGCAGTATTTT; CDR3 protein: CASRGGVDTDTQYF
D gene: TRBD2; clone size: once; V gene: TRBV6-5; J gene: TRBJ2-1; CDR3 DNA: TGTGCCAGCAGTTACGATTGGACGGGGGGGCTCAATGAGCAGTTCTTC; CDR3 protein: CASSYDWTGGLNEQFF
D gene: -; clone size: -; V gene: TRBV2; J gene: TRBJ2-5; CDR3 DNA: TGTGCCAGCACGGGGACAACGCGGGGGTCAGAGACCCAGTACTTC; CDR3 protein: CASTGTTRGSETQYF
D gene: TRBD2; clone size: -; V gene: TRBV27; J gene: TRBJ2-3; CDR3 DNA: TGTGCCAGCACCCTGGGGGGGACGCGGAGCACAGATACGCAGTATTTT; CDR3 protein: CASTLGGTRSTDTQYF
D gene: TRBD2; clone size: once; V gene: TRBV9; J gene: TRBJ2-3; CDR3 DNA: TGTGCCAGCAGCGTAGTAGCGGGGTACACAGATACGCAGTATTTT; CDR3 protein: CASSVVAGYTDTQYF
D gene: -; clone size: once; V gene: TRBV9; J gene: TRBJ2-1; CDR3 DNA: TGTGCCAGCAGCGTAGACGAGACTCCCCGACGCGAGCAGTTCTTC; CDR3 protein: CASSVDETPRREQFF
D gene: TRBD1; clone size: -; V gene: TRBV19; J gene: TRBJ1-1; CDR3 DNA: TGTGCCAGTAGTATAGGTGGACAGGGGTTCATGAACACTGAAGCTTTCTTT; CDR3 protein: CASSIGGQGFMNTEAFF
D gene: TRBD2; clone size: -; V gene: TRBV5-4; J gene: TRBJ2-1; CDR3 DNA: TGTGCCAGCAGCCCGAGTGGGACTAGAGCTTACAATGAGCAGTTCTTC; CDR3 protein: CASSPSGTRAYNEQFF
D gene: TRBD1; clone size: -; V gene: TRBV6-6; J gene: TRBJ2-7; CDR3 DNA: TGTGCCAGCCACAGGGGGCCTACCTACGAGCAGTACTTC; CDR3 protein: CASHRGPTYEQYF
D gene: -; clone size: -; V gene: TRBV5-8; J gene: TRBJ1-5; CDR3 DNA: TGTGCCAGCAGCCTGAATCAGCCCCAGCATTTT; CDR3 protein: CASSLNQPQHF
D gene: -; clone size: -; V gene: TRBV4-3; J gene: TRBJ2-3; CDR3 DNA: TGCGCCAGCAGCACCGACCGTTTAGGGGTGGATACGCAGTATTTT; CDR3 protein: CASSTDRLGVDTQYF
D gene: TRBD1; clone size: few; V gene: TRBV4-2; J gene: TRBJ1-1; CDR3 DNA: TGTGCCAGCAGCCAAGTCGGACAGGGCAAAACTGAAGCTTTCTTT; CDR3 protein: CASSQVGQGKTEAFF
D gene: TRBD1; clone size: -; V gene: TRBV5-1; J gene: TRBJ2-7; CDR3 DNA: TGCGCCAGCAGCCCGGGACAGGCGATTATCTCCTACGAGCAGTACTTC; CDR3 protein: CASSPGQAIISYEQYF
D gene: TRBD2; clone size: -; V gene: TRBV4-2; J gene: TRBJ2-1; CDR3 DNA: TGTGCCAGCAGCTACGCTGCCGGGGGGAACAATGAGCAGTTCTTC; CDR3 protein: CASSYAAGGNNEQFF
D gene: TRBD2; clone size: -; V gene: TRBV5-4; J gene: TRBJ2-3; CDR3 DNA: TGTGCCAGCAGCGTTACTAGCGGGGCCACAGATACGCAGTATTTT; CDR3 protein: CASSVTSGATDTQYF
D gene: TRBD2; clone size: -; V gene: TRBV6-1; J gene: TRBJ2-2; CDR3 DNA: TGTGCCAGCAGTGAACCGGGACTAGCGGGAGGGAACACCGGGGAGCTGTTTTTT; CDR3 protein: CASSEPGLAGGNTGELFF
D gene: -; clone size: -; V gene: TRBV7-3; J gene: TRBJ2-1; CDR3 DNA: TGTGCCAGCAGCTTCTCCAGAAACAATGAGCAGTTCTTC; CDR3 protein: CASSFSRNNEQFF
D gene: -; clone size: once; V gene: TRBV4-1; J gene: TRBJ1-4; CDR3 DNA: TGCGCCAGCAGGGGGACTGGTAATGAAAAACTGTTTTTT; CDR3 protein: CASRGTGNEKLFF
D gene: TRBD2; clone size: -; V gene: TRBV7-3; J gene: TRBJ2-1; CDR3 DNA: TGTGCCAGCAGAAAGCTTGAGGGAGGGAATGAGCAGTTCTTC; CDR3 protein: CASRKLEGGNEQFF
D gene: TRBD1; clone size: -; V gene: TRBV6-5; J gene: TRBJ2-7; CDR3 DNA: TGTGCCATCAAGGGGGCCCAATCCTACGAGCAGTACTTC; CDR3 protein: CAIKGAQSYEQYF
D gene: TRBD1; clone size: -; V gene: TRBV9; J gene: TRBJ1-4; CDR3 DNA: TGTGCCAGCAGCGCCGGGACAGGGGGCTTTGAAAAACTGTTTTTT; CDR3 protein: CASSAGTGGFEKLFF
D gene: TRBD1; clone size: -; V gene: TRBV5-5; J gene: TRBJ1-1; CDR3 DNA: TGTGCCAGCAGCTTGCAGCGGGGGACAGTTGAAGCTTTCTTT; CDR3 protein: CASSLQRGTVEAFF
D gene: -; clone size: once; V gene: TRBV11-2; J gene: TRBJ2-3; CDR3 DNA: TGTGCCAGCAGCTCCGATCCGGGTGGAACAGATACGCAGTATTTT; CDR3 protein: CASSSDPGGTDTQYF
D gene: -; clone size: once; V gene: TRBV27; J gene: TRBJ1-1; CDR3 DNA: TGTGCCAGCAGACTCCACGGGGCGGGAACTGAAGCTTTCTTT; CDR3 protein: CASRLHGAGTEAFF
D gene: TRBD2; clone size: -; V gene: TRBV7-2; J gene: TRBJ2-7; CDR3 DNA: TGTGCCAGCAGCACCGGGGGGGCTCAATTCTACGAGCAGTACTTC; CDR3 protein: CASSTGGAQFYEQYF
D gene: -; clone size: -; V gene: TRBV4-2; J gene: TRBJ2-5; CDR3 DNA: TGTGCCAGCAGCCAAGTGGCCAGGGCTTGGCAAGAGACCCAGTACTTC; CDR3 protein: CASSQVARAWQETQYF
D gene: TRBD2; clone size: -; V gene: TRBV10-3; J gene: TRBJ2-5; CDR3 DNA: TGTGCCATCAGTGAGGGGGGGGGAGATCCCCAAGAGACCCAGTACTTC; CDR3 protein: CAISEGGGDPQETQYF
D gene: TRBD2; clone size: -; V gene: TRBV6-4; J gene: TRBJ2-3; CDR3 DNA: TGTGCCAGCAGTGACTCGGCGGGGGCAGATACGCAGTATTTT; CDR3 protein: CASSDSAGADTQYF
D gene: TRBD1; clone size: -; V gene: TRBV7-2; J gene: TRBJ1-2; CDR3 DNA: TGTGCCAGCAGCTTAGCTCCGGGACAGGGCGAAGATGGCTACACCTTC; CDR3 protein: CASSLAPGQGEDGYTF
D gene: TRBD1; clone size: -; V gene: TRBV4-1; J gene: TRBJ1-5; CDR3 DNA: TGCGCCAGCAGCCAAGACCCGATGGACAGGGGCGGGCAGCCCCAGCATTTT; CDR3 protein: CASSQDPMDRGGQPQHF
D gene: TRBD1; clone size: few; V gene: TRBV29-1; J gene: TRBJ1-4; CDR3 DNA: TGCAGCGTTCCGGGACAGGGGGGTAATGTTGAAAAACTGTTTTTT; CDR3 protein: CSVPGQGGNVEKLFF
D gene: TRBD2; clone size: few; V gene: TRBV7-8; J gene: TRBJ2-5; CDR3 DNA: TGTGCCAGCAGCCTCCACCTAGCGGGGGCCATATCTTCCCAGTACTTC; CDR3 protein: CASSLHLAGAISSQYF
D gene: -; clone size: -; V gene: TRBV21-1; J gene: TRBJ1-2; CDR3 DNA: TGTGCCAGCAGCAAAAAGGACAGCAACTTGGGGATGTATGGCTACACCTTC; CDR3 protein: CASSKKDSNLGMYGYTF
D gene: TRBD1; clone size: -; V gene: TRBV7-3; J gene: TRBJ1-2; CDR3 DNA: TGTGCCAGCAGCTCGAATCCAGGACAGGCCTATGGCTACACCTTC; CDR3 protein: CASSSNPGQAYGYTF
D gene: TRBD1; clone size: -; V gene: TRBV11-2; J gene: TRBJ2-4; CDR3 DNA: TGTGCCAGCAGCTTAGGAGCCAGGGGGTTGAACATTCAGTACTTC; CDR3 protein: CASSLGARGLNIQYF